Following are 10 T cell receptor beta chains from one sample sequenced in a study of cytomegalovirus exposure and HLA in healthy donors. The PCR used 60 Vbeta and 13 Jbeta primers. Measured with immunoSEQ multiplex PCR; TCRdb has only the in-frame clones, and not every one. The table shows some 150,000 clones, with almost 80% occurring only once. Input material: PBMCs. These receptor sequences come from a woman aged 25 to 39 in good health and CMV-seronegative.

The V call is TRBV7-6, the J call TRBJ2-1; 9 nucleotides match TRBD1. This CDR3 is 15 amino acids long. Looked up from germline, CDR1 is SGHVS and CDR2 is FNYEAQ. The J segment lost 3 bases and the V segment lost 3 bases, leaving 3 bases of the junction unmatched. The DNA for the CDR3 is TGTGCCAGCAGCTTCGAGACAGGGGGCTACAATGAGCAGTTCTTC. Translated: CASSFETGGYNEQFF.

V usage is TRBV6-1 and J usage is TRBJ1-6; TRBD1 matches 7 bases. Trimming took 9 bases from V and 10 from J; bases not matched to a gene: 9. From germline, CDR1 is MNHNS and CDR2 SASEGT. The CDR3 consists of 13 residues. CDR3 bases: TGTGCCAGTCAACAGGGGTTTGAGTCACCCCTCCACTTT. This translates into CASQQGFESPLHF.

A few counts support this clone. The chain links TRBV10-3 to TRBJ2-1; a possible D gene is TRBD1 (6 bases). Germline values: CDR1 ENHRY, CDR2 SYGVKD. V was pared by 3 bases and J by 9 bases, with 9 bases between. The length of the CDR3 is 12 residues. The DNA for the CDR3 is TGTGCCATCAGTGAAGGACAGTCTGAGCAGTTCTTC. It translates to CAISEGQSEQFF.

The chain recombines TRBV5-1 with TRBJ1-1; D is unclear. Germline CDR1 SGHRS, CDR2 YFSETQ. V gave up 2 bases and J gave up 0 bases, with 5 bases separating them. This CDR3 is 13 amino acids long. The CDR3 DNA is TGCGCCAGCAGCTTCAGTATGAACACTGAAGCTTTCTTT. It yields the protein CASSFSMNTEAFF.

The chain employs TRBV19 and TRBJ1-5; TRBD1 aligns across 7 bases. V trimming: 7 bases; J trimming: 4 bases; junction bases outside the gene matches: 19. This CDR3 contains 18 residues. In germline, CDR1 is LNHDA, CDR2 SQIVND (reference sequence). This CDR3 is CASTLRQGRTVRNQPQHF. The CDR3 coding sequence is TGTGCCAGTACCCTTCGACAGGGACGGACGGTACGGAATCAGCCCCAGCATTTT.

J is TRBJ1-1 and V is TRBV7-2; weak D call: TRBD1 (5 bases). The CDR3 has 13 residues. Germline CDR1 reads SGHTA; CDR2 reads FQGNSA. With 7 bases removed from V and 0 bases from J, the gap between germline ends came to 9 bases. CDR3 nucleotide sequence: TGTGCCAGCAACCCAGGGTTGAACACTGAAGCTTTCTTT. Translating it yields CASNPGLNTEAFF.

In the case of this clone: Other nucleotide sequences from this sample produce the same CDR3. This chain joins TRBV7-9 and TRBJ2-1; weak D call: TRBD1 (5 bases). Germline lookup yields CDR1 SEHNR and CDR2 FQNEAQ (reference sequence). Between the trimmed V and J ends, which lost 1 base and 7 bases, there was a span of 8 bases. The CDR3 sequence is 13 residues long. The CDR3 DNA is TGTGCCAGCAGCTTAGATAGGGGAAATGAGCAGTTCTTC. Its protein is CASSLDRGNEQFF.

This clone was seen once. The chain links TRBV5-5 to TRBJ2-7; 7 bases are shared with TRBD1. CDR3 length equals 16 residues. V lost 0 bases and J lost 0; bases outside the gene matches: 6. CDR1 and CDR2 (germline): SGHKS, YYEKEE (reference sequence). As DNA, the CDR3 is TGTGCCAGCAGCTTGGAGGGACAGCACAGCTCCTACGAGCAGTACTTC. Amino acids: CASSLEGQHSSYEQYF.

The J gene is TRBJ1-1, the V gene TRBV19; D gene unclear. With 3 bases removed from V and 1 base from J, the gap between germline ends came to 6 bases. The CDR3 has 13 amino acids. Germline V gives CDR1 LNHDA, CDR2 SQIVND (reference sequence). CDR3 region: CASSINGNTEAFF. CDR3 in DNA: TGTGCCAGTAGTATTAACGGGAACACTGAAGCTTTCTTT.

V is TRBV6-1 and J is TRBJ2-3; D is ambiguous. In germline, CDR1 is MNHNS, CDR2 SASEGT. CDR3 length: 16 amino acids. V lost 1 base and J lost 7, with 18 bases in between. The CDR3 reads CASSEVFTDPRYTQYF. CDR3 bases: TGTGCCAGCAGTGAAGTGTTTACAGACCCTCGCTATACGCAGTATTTT.